This T cell receptor (beta chain) emerged from a study of T-cell memory formation after mild COVID-19. Study details: In these data, TCR clusters were largely donor specific.

There are a few counts of this clonotype. Antigen: not known. Its ends do not fully match the called genes, so a read error is possible. The CDR3 is 14 residues long. The germline gives CDR1 SSHAT, CDR2 FNYEAQ (reference sequence). Study-level results: Some SARS-CoV-2-responding clones were already detected in memory before infection.

Using constant-segment primers, 5'RACE produced TCR alpha and TCR beta cDNA libraries carrying sample barcodes and UMIs. TCRdb re-analysed the 5' RACE reads in MiXCR, keeping a single row per CDR3 protein. Of 500,000 to 550,000 distinct CDR3 sequences listed, around 20% are singletons. The clonotype originates from an adult woman who had mild COVID-19 (a few samples of this study predate the infection). Cell type and time point are not known. V usage is TRBV7-7 and J usage is TRBJ2-1, with D maybe TRBD1 (6 bases). Sequencing was carried out using PBMCs or a T cell subset sorted from them (not recorded which). The CDR3 region has the DNA TGTGCTAGCAGCTACGGGGCCCAGGGGAGTGAGCAGTTCTTC. Its translation: CASSYGAQGSEQFF.